The 21 T cell receptor beta chains given below trace back to one sample, sequenced in a study of human thymus T cells. Here immunoSEQ multiplex PCR was the method, and the copy in TCRdb shows in-frame clones only, minus some. This sample yields tens of thousands of clones, of which 90% to 95% are seen a single time; about 0.12% belongs to the top ten. Material: blood. The receptors were gathered from a boy under three years old with a congenital heart defect but otherwise immunologically healthy.

The J gene is TRBJ1-5, the V gene TRBV30; no clear D gene. The CDR3 spans 14 residues. Germline values: CDR1 GTSNPN, CDR2 SVGIG (reference sequence). Trimming removed 2 bases at V and 2 bases at J, with 10 bases between. The CDR3 DNA reads TGTGCCTGGAGTCCCCGGCAGGGCAATCAGCCCCAGCATTTT. It yields the protein CAWSPRQGNQPQHF.

The CDR3 reads CSGLSGDGYTF. The CDR3 region has the DNA TGCAGCGGGCTGTCGGGGGACGGCTACACCTTC. The rearrangement uses TRBV29-1 and TRBJ1-2; possible D gene TRBD1, 5 bases. CDR3 length equals 11 residues. Trimming shortened V by 7 bases and J by 8 bases, and 14 bases separated the two germline ends. The germline V gene has CDR1 SQVTM and CDR2 ANQGSEA.

The V and J genes are TRBV4-1 and TRBJ2-7; TRBD2 agrees at 11 bases. The CDR3 runs 15 residues. The trim removed 4 bases at V and 7 bases at J, leaving 9 bases unmatched. CDR1 is MGHRA, CDR2 YSYEKL, per germline. In DNA form, the CDR3 reads TGCGCCAGCAGCCTCCTCCTAGCGGGGGGTGAGGAGCAGTACTTC. Encoded protein: CASSLLLAGGEEQYF.

Of note for this clone: Additional DNA sequences in this sample encode the identical CDR3. The chain carries TRBV5-1 and TRBJ1-1; possibly TRBD1 for D (5 bases). Germline V gene lookup returns CDR1 SGHRS and CDR2 YFSETQ. Trimming shortened V by 1 base and J by 4 bases, and 5 bases separated the two germline ends. The CDR3 is 12 amino acids. The CDR3 sequence: CASSLQGTEAFF. CDR3 bases: TGCGCCAGCAGCTTGCAGGGCACTGAAGCTTTCTTT.

The chain carries TRBV6-5 and TRBJ2-7, with D tentatively TRBD1 (5 bases). CDR1 is MNHEY, CDR2 SVGAGI, per germline. V lost 6 bases and J 2 bases, leaving 5 bases between the germline ends. This CDR3 is 11 amino acids long. The chain's CDR3 is CASSRAYEQYF. CDR3 bases: TGTGCCAGCAGCAGGGCCTACGAGCAGTACTTC.

This chain uses TRBV7-9 with TRBJ1-3; D remains ambiguous. The V end was cut by 1 base, the J end by 0 bases, with 13 bases between. Germline CDR1 and CDR2: SEHNR and FQNEAQ (reference sequence). CDR3 length: 17 amino acids. The CDR3 loop reads CASSLVKGQSSGNTIYF. CDR3 in DNA: TGTGCCAGCAGCTTAGTAAAAGGGCAGAGCTCTGGAAACACCATATATTTT.

The J gene is TRBJ1-5, the V gene TRBV7-3; no firm D call. Per the germline V gene, CDR1 is SGHTA and CDR2 is FQGTGA. Trimming took 2 bases from V and 0 from J, leaving 2 bases between them. CDR3 length: 13 residues. The CDR3 region is CASSLDSNQPQHF. CDR3 in DNA: TGTGCCAGCAGCTTAGATAGCAATCAGCCCCAGCATTTT.

V and J are TRBV6-1 and TRBJ1-2; TRBD1 matches 8 bases. V lost 6 bases, J lost 8 bases, and 5 bases stayed unmatched. The CDR3 runs to 12 residues. Germline V gene lookup returns CDR1 MNHNS and CDR2 SASEGT. In DNA form, the CDR3 reads TGTGCCAGCAGATTACAGGGGGGAGGCTACACCTTC. It is translated as CASRLQGGGYTF.

This sequence joins TRBV10-3 and TRBJ1-2; 9 nucleotides line up with TRBD1. The CDR3 is 14 residues long. Germline trimming cut 4 bases from V and 7 bases from J; bases unmatched to any gene: 7. Germline CDR1 is ENHRY and CDR2 is SYGVKD. The CDR3 bases are TGTGCCATCAGTGGGGGCAGGACAGGGGCTGGCTACACCTTC. The encoded protein is CAISGGRTGAGYTF.

The chain uses TRBV5-4 and TRBJ2-2; unclear D gene. V lost 2 bases and J lost 6, with 5 bases in between. This CDR3 comprises 12 residues. CDR1 and CDR2 (germline): SGHNT, YYREEE (reference sequence). CDR3 DNA: TGTGCCAGCAGCTTTTCGGCCGGGGAGCTGTTTTTT. Translating it yields CASSFSAGELFF.

This chain joins TRBV18 and TRBJ2-3; TRBD1 agrees at 10 bases. The V segment lost 6 bases and the J segment 4 bases; nucleotides outside the gene matches: 7. CDR1 and CDR2 from the germline V gene are KGHSH and LQKENI. The CDR3 spans 15 residues. The CDR3 coding sequence is TGTGCCAGCTCGCCGTCCGGGACAGGGGCAGATACGCAGTATTTT. The encoded protein is CASSPSGTGADTQYF.

The chain uses TRBV19 and TRBJ1-6, with D perhaps matching TRBD1 (5 bases). The CDR3 extends over 13 amino acids. Between the trimmed V and J ends, which lost 6 bases and 8 bases, there was a span of 11 bases. The V gene's germline CDR1 is LNHDA and CDR2 SQIVND (reference sequence). CDR3 protein: CASSGTAYSPLHF. The CDR3 DNA follows: TGTGCCAGTAGCGGGACGGCTTATTCACCCCTCCACTTT.

The V gene is TRBV7-9, the J gene TRBJ2-7; D remains unclear. CDR1 SEHNR and CDR2 FQNEAQ come from the germline V gene (reference sequence). CDR3 length: 14 residues. Trimming pared 5 bases from V and 0 bases from J, leaving 11 bases between. The CDR3 protein is CASSPEYSSYEQYF. Written as DNA, the CDR3 is TGTGCCAGCAGCCCCGAATACAGCTCCTACGAGCAGTACTTC.

This rearrangement joins TRBV10-2 to TRBJ1-6; TRBD1 aligns across 7 bases. V shed 0 bases, J shed 3 bases, and the junction held 11 bases outside the gene matches. The CDR3 spans 19 residues. Germline-derived CDR1 and CDR2 are WSHSY and SAAADI. The chain's CDR3 is CASSESAVGGSVYNSPLHF. DNA of the CDR3: TGCGCCAGCAGTGAGTCCGCCGTAGGGGGCTCGGTCTATAATTCACCCCTCCACTTT.

V and J are TRBV5-6 and TRBJ1-2; 9 bases agree with TRBD1. Germline CDR1 and CDR2: SGHDT and YYEEEE. V shed 5 bases, J shed 4 bases, and the junction held 9 bases outside the gene matches. The CDR3 runs to 15 residues. The CDR3 DNA sequence: TGTGCCAGCAGACCTATTACAGGGGGCTTCTATGGCTACACCTTC. It yields the protein CASRPITGGFYGYTF.

In the case of this clone: In the same sample, other DNA sequences code for this CDR3. Here the CDR3 reads CASSYWTGNEQFF. For the CDR3, the DNA is TGTGCCAGCAGTTACTGGACAGGGAATGAGCAGTTCTTC. The chain has TRBV6-5 and TRBJ2-1; 8 nucleotides match TRBD1. The CDR3 consists of 13 residues. Per the germline V gene, CDR1 is MNHEY and CDR2 is SVGAGI. V dropped 1 base and J dropped 7; count of bases not matched to a gene: 0.

The V and J genes are TRBV2 and TRBJ1-1, with D tentatively TRBD1 (6 bases). The V and J ends lost 7 bases and 0 bases respectively, with 15 bases between them. CDR1 is SNHLY, CDR2 FYNNEI, per germline. The CDR3 runs to 15 residues. The CDR3 is CASTKRGGMNTEAFF. As DNA, the CDR3 is TGTGCCAGCACCAAAAGGGGGGGGATGAACACTGAAGCTTTCTTT.

The chain couples TRBV14 to TRBJ1-1; a possible D gene is TRBD1 (6 bases). CDR3 length: 14 residues. The germline V gene encodes CDR1 SGHDN and CDR2 FVKESK. V was pared by 5 bases and J by 5 bases, with 15 bases between. CDR3 sequence reads: CASSVRTGITEAFF. The CDR3 nucleotides are TGTGCCAGCAGCGTACGAACAGGGATTACTGAAGCTTTCTTT.

The chain links TRBV19 to TRBJ1-5, with 8 bases that match TRBD1. Trimming removed 6 bases from V and 3 bases from J; junction bases left unmatched: 4. The CDR3 has 14 amino acids. Germline V gene lookup returns CDR1 LNHDA and CDR2 SQIVND (reference sequence). CDR3 sequence: CASRRTGYNQPQHF. The CDR3 DNA reads as TGTGCCAGTAGGAGGACAGGGTACAATCAGCCCCAGCATTTT.

V usage is TRBV4-3 and J usage is TRBJ1-1, with D perhaps matching TRBD1 (5 bases). Per the germline V gene, CDR1 is LGHNA and CDR2 is YSLEER. This CDR3 spans 12 amino acids. With 9 bases removed from V and 0 bases from J, the gap between germline ends came to 8 bases. The CDR3 spells CASGHLNTEAFF. The CDR3 region has the DNA TGCGCCAGTGGACACCTGAACACTGAAGCTTTCTTT.

The genes are TRBV19 and TRBJ2-7; a weak D match, TRBD1 (6 bases). CDR3 length: 15 residues. V was trimmed by 6 bases and J by 3 bases, leaving 18 bases between them. The germline V gene encodes CDR1 LNHDA and CDR2 SQIVND (reference sequence). The CDR3 sequence: CASSLGGSKDYEQYF. CDR3 nucleotide sequence: TGTGCCAGTAGCCTTGGGGGCTCGAAGGACTACGAGCAGTACTTC.